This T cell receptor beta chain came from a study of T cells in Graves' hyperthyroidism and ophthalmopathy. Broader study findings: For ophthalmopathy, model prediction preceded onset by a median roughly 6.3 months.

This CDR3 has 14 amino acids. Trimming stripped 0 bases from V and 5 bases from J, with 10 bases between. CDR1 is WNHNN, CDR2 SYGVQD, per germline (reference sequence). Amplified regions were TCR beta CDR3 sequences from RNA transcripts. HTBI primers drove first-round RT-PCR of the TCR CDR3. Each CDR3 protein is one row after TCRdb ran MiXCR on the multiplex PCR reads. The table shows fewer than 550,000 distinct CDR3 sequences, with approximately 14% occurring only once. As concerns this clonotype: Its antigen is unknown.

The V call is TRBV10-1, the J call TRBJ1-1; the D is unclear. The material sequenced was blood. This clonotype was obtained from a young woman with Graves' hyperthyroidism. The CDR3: CASSESTLGTEAFF. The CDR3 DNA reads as TGCGCCAGCAGTGAGTCTACGCTGGGGACTGAAGCTTTCTTT.